The 4 T cell receptor beta chains below were found in one sample sequenced in a study of blood T cell repertoires in COVID-19. TCRdb's table, derived via immunoSEQ multiplex PCR, lists solely in-frame clones and lacks some. The data contain about 330,000 clones, about 87% of them singletons. Material: peripheral blood. The source of these receptors is a man aged 25-45 years with COVID-19, enrolled during active disease.

The chain joins TRBV10-3 to TRBJ2-3, with D tentatively TRBD2 (5 bases). V was trimmed by 6 bases and J by 0 bases, leaving 10 bases between them. This CDR3 has 14 amino acids. Germline loops: CDR1 ENHRY, CDR2 SYGVKD. CDR3 residues: CAIRDFTSTDTQYF. The CDR3 DNA reads TGTGCCATCAGGGACTTCACTAGCACAGATACGCAGTATTTT.

This chain uses TRBV5-4 with TRBJ2-3; D remains unclear. Germline V CDR1 and CDR2: SGHNT, YYREEE (reference sequence). Trimming pared 8 bases from V and 0 bases from J, leaving 4 bases between. CDR3 size: 11 residues. CDR3 bases: TGTGCCAGTCAAAGCACAGATACGCAGTATTTT. Translated, it gives CASQSTDTQYF. Full variable domain (rest looked up from reference TRBV5-4 and TRBJ2-3): ETGVTQSPTHLIKTRGQQVTLRCSSQSGHNTVSWYQQALGQGPQFIFQYYREEENGRGNFPPRFSGLQFPNYSSELNVNALELDDSALYLCASQSTDTQYFGPGTRLTVL.

The chain uses TRBV7-3 and TRBJ1-1; tentatively, D is TRBD1 (6 bases). This CDR3 is 13 amino acids long. With 4 bases removed from V and 6 bases from J, the gap between germline ends came to 12 bases. Per germline, CDR1 SGHTA and CDR2 FQGTGA. DNA of the CDR3: TGTGCCAGCAGCTCCAGGGGAAAGGCTGAAGCTTTCTTT. Translated: CASSSRGKAEAFF. The complete variable domain, with remaining parts taken from reference TRBV7-3 and TRBJ1-1, reads GAGVSQTPSNKVTEKGKYVELRCDPISGHTALYWYRQSLGQGPEFLIYFQGTGAADDSGLPNDRFFAVRPEGSVSTLKIQRTERGDSAVYLCASSSRGKAEAFFGQGTRLTVV.

In nucleotides, the CDR3 is TGTGCCAGCAGTTACAGGGGAGCTAGCGGGAGGGCTGGGGGAGAGACCCAGTACTTC. It specifies CASSYRGASGRAGGETQYF. The chain uses TRBV21-1 and TRBJ2-5; the D call TRBD2 from the table was never checked on the DNA. TRBV21-1 is marked as a pseudogene. The CDR3 has 19 amino acids.